The 30 T cell receptor beta chains listed next were all sequenced from one sample in a study of sequential checkpoint blockade in melanoma. Documented treatment: randomized to nivolumab then ipilimumab (arm A) or the reverse (arm B). Repertoires were generated with immunoSEQ multiplex PCR, while TCRdb's copy carries only in-frame clones and drops some. The profile shows 9,000 to 10,000 clones, less than 75% of them singletons. The input for sequencing was CD8+ T cells sorted from blood (inferred from file names), taken from a patient given nivolumab and ipilimumab in sequence. These receptors all stem from a human donor with melanoma.

V is TRBV27 and J is TRBJ2-3, with TRBD2 identical over 12 bases. The CDR3 has 15 amino acids. V lost 3 bases to trimming and J lost 6 bases; unmatched junction nucleotides: 4. Germline lookup yields CDR1 MNHEY and CDR2 SMNVEV (reference sequence). CDR3: CASSFRTSGVDTQYF. The CDR3 nucleotides read TGTGCCAGCAGTTTTCGGACTAGCGGGGTCGATACGCAGTATTTT.

This clone was recorded a few times. The chain joins TRBV6-4 to TRBJ2-1, with TRBD2 matching over 9 bases. CDR3 size: 14 residues. The germline gives CDR1 MRHNA, CDR2 SNTAGT. After removal of 6 bases from V and 8 bases from J, the junction contained 8 bases not matched to a gene. This CDR3 reads CASSISGSSDEQFF. In nucleotides, the CDR3 is TGTGCCAGCAGCATTAGCGGGAGTTCCGATGAGCAGTTCTTC.

The chain recombines TRBV27 with TRBJ1-1, with 8 bases aligning to TRBD1. Germline CDR1 reads MNHEY; CDR2 reads SMNVEV (reference sequence). The CDR3 has 14 amino acids. V was clipped by 5 bases and J by 0 bases; unmatched bases: 2. The CDR3 bases are TGTGCCAGCAGTCGACAGGGGCTGAACACTGAAGCTTTCTTT. Protein: CASSRQGLNTEAFF.

The chain employs TRBV6-6 and TRBJ1-1; maybe TRBD1 (5 bases). With 0 bases removed from V and 3 bases from J, the gap between germline ends came to 14 bases. The CDR3 sequence is 16 residues long. The germline gives CDR1 MNHNY, CDR2 SVGAGI (reference sequence). CDR3 loop: CASSYSGRQGDTEAFF. The CDR3 coding sequence is TGTGCCAGCAGTTACTCAGGCAGGCAGGGCGACACTGAAGCTTTCTTT.

This chain uses TRBV5-4 with TRBJ2-7, with D possibly TRBD2 on 5 matching bases. The CDR3 contains 11 residues. V lost 7 bases and J 6 bases, leaving 11 bases between the germline ends. The germline CDR1 and CDR2 sequences are SGHNT and YYREEE (reference sequence). The CDR3 nucleotides read TGTGCCAGCTTCTTTGGAGGCGAGCAGTACTTC. Residues: CASFFGGEQYF.

The chain uses TRBV18 and TRBJ2-5; D perhaps matches TRBD2 (5 bases). The CDR3 sequence is 17 residues long. Between the trimmed V and J ends, which lost 0 bases and 0 bases, there was a span of 14 bases. Germline V gives CDR1 KGHSH, CDR2 LQKENI. The CDR3 DNA follows: TGTGCCAGCTCACCACCTTCTGGGAGACCAGACCAAGAGACCCAGTACTTC. Encoded protein: CASSPPSGRPDQETQYF.

The chain employs TRBV19 and TRBJ2-7; no reliable D call. Germline values: CDR1 LNHDA, CDR2 SQIVND (reference sequence). This CDR3 region has 13 residues. Trimming stripped 10 bases from V and 3 bases from J, with 16 bases between. The CDR3 spells CATKDSLFYEQYF. The CDR3 nucleotides read TGTGCCACCAAAGACTCGTTGTTCTACGAGCAGTACTTC.

By its share, this clone is medium-sized. For the CDR3, the DNA is TGTGCCAGTAGTATGACAGGGTGGTACGAGCAGTACTTC. This sequence encodes CASSMTGWYEQYF. This sequence joins TRBV19 and TRBJ2-7; 7 nucleotides line up with TRBD1. V shed 3 bases and J 4 bases; nucleotides not matched to a gene: 3. There are 13 residues in the CDR3. From germline, CDR1 is LNHDA and CDR2 SQIVND (reference sequence).

The V and J genes are TRBV4-1 and TRBJ1-5; tentatively, D is TRBD1 (6 bases). CDR1 MGHRA and CDR2 YSYEKL come from the germline V gene. The CDR3 consists of 16 residues. The V end was cut by 0 bases, the J end by 4 bases, with 13 bases between. The CDR3 region is CASSQEIRGLNQPQHF. CDR3 sequence (DNA): TGCGCCAGCAGCCAAGAGATCAGGGGCCTAAATCAGCCCCAGCATTTT.

The chain employs TRBV7-8 and TRBJ2-7; D uncertain. Trimming took 2 bases from V and 0 from J, leaving 11 bases between them. CDR3 length: 15 residues. CDR1 and CDR2 (germline): SGHVS, FQNEAQ. The CDR3 sequence: CASSLSRSSSYEQYF. In nucleotides, the CDR3 is TGTGCCAGCAGCTTAAGTAGGTCTAGCTCCTACGAGCAGTACTTC.

The chain links TRBV5-1 to TRBJ1-1, with TRBD1 matching over 7 bases. The length of the CDR3 is 16 residues. V gave up 3 bases and J gave up 0 bases; unmatched junction bases: 8. Germline CDR1 reads SGHRS; CDR2 reads YFSETQ. The CDR3 coding sequence is TGCGCCAGCAGCTATAACCCGGGACAGATGAACACTGAAGCTTTCTTT. Its protein is CASSYNPGQMNTEAFF.

Turning to this clone: Other DNA sequences in this specimen translate into the identical CDR3. J is TRBJ2-7 and V is TRBV27, with D tentatively TRBD2 (5 bases). The germline CDR1 and CDR2 sequences are MNHEY and SMNVEV (reference sequence). The CDR3 totals 15 residues. Trimming removed 0 bases at V and 2 bases at J, with 11 bases between. The CDR3 DNA sequence: TGTGCCAGCAGTTTATCGTCAGGACTCCCCTACGAGCAGTACTTC. Encoded protein: CASSLSSGLPYEQYF.

The chain is built from TRBV7-6 and TRBJ2-2; 9 bases map to TRBD2. Trimming cost V 1 base and J 4 bases; bases outside gene matches: 7. Germline V CDR1 and CDR2: SGHVS, FNYEAQ. CDR3 length equals 17 residues. For the CDR3, the DNA is TGTGCCAGCAGCTTAGGGGCGGGAGGGCCAGGCACCGGGGAGCTGTTTTTT. Translating it yields CASSLGAGGPGTGELFF.

The chain carries TRBV5-4 and TRBJ2-7; 8 nucleotides align to TRBD2. Unmatched junction bases numbered 10, after V lost 4 bases and J lost 4 bases. Germline lookup yields CDR1 SGHNT and CDR2 YYREEE (reference sequence). This CDR3 region has 15 residues. The CDR3 spells CASSPRGSGGYEQYF. The CDR3 region has the DNA TGTGCCAGCAGCCCGCGCGGGAGCGGGGGATACGAGCAGTACTTC.

The rearrangement uses TRBV7-6 and TRBJ2-3; TRBD2 matches at 9 bases. Losses at the gene ends were 1 base for V and 1 base for J; bases not matched to a gene: 3. CDR1 and CDR2 from the germline V gene are SGHVS and FNYEAQ. The CDR3 sequence is 16 residues long. DNA of the CDR3: TGTGCCAGCAGCTTAGGGGCTAGCGGGGGCACAGATACGCAGTATTTT. Amino acids: CASSLGASGGTDTQYF.

The chain has TRBV9 and TRBJ2-1; D might be TRBD2 (5 bases). V was cut by 0 bases and J by 14 bases, with 9 bases left in between. Germline V lookup: CDR1 SGDLS, CDR2 YYNGEE. The CDR3 runs 11 residues. This chain's CDR3 is CASSVGGIKFF. The CDR3 DNA is TGTGCCAGCAGCGTAGGAGGGATTAAGTTCTTC. The variable domain in full, with the rest retrieved from reference TRBV9 and TRBJ2-1, is DSGVTQTPKHLITATGQRVTLRCSPRSGDLSVYWYQQSLDQGLQFLIQYYNGEERAKGNILERFSAQQFPDLHSELNLSSLELGDSALYFCASSVGGIKFFGPGTRLTVL.

The CDR3 DNA reads as TGTGCCAGCAGCGGCCGGGACAGGAGCGGCACTGAAGCTTTCTTT. This sequence encodes CASSGRDRSGTEAFF. This chain connects TRBV9 to TRBJ1-1; the match to TRBD1 covers 8 bases. With V trimmed by 3 bases and J by 4 bases, 8 bases remained unmatched. The germline gives CDR1 SGDLS, CDR2 YYNGEE. The CDR3 loop spans 15 amino acids.

The V call is TRBV7-3, the J call TRBJ2-7, with D possibly being TRBD1 (6 bases). This CDR3 is 14 amino acids long. Germline V gene data show CDR1 as SGHTA and CDR2 as FQGTGA. V was cut by 5 bases and J by 4 bases, with 15 bases left in between. The CDR3 here is CASSEGGGGYEQYF. In DNA, the CDR3 is TGTGCCAGCAGCGAGGGTGGGGGCGGGTACGAGCAGTACTTC.

The chain is built from TRBV19 and TRBJ1-2, with 9 bases fitting TRBD1. CDR1 and CDR2 (germline): LNHDA, SQIVND (reference sequence). The ends lost 6 bases at V and 1 base at J; junction bases unmatched: 12. The CDR3 runs to 17 residues. The chain's CDR3 is CASRSETGGILNYGYTF. The CDR3 region has the DNA TGTGCCAGTAGATCCGAGACAGGGGGGATTCTTAACTATGGCTACACCTTC. The full variable domain, its missing parts supplied by reference TRBV19 and TRBJ1-2, is DGGITQSPKYLFRKEGQNVTLSCEQNLNHDAMYWYRQDPGQGLRLIYYSQIVNDFQKGDIAEGYSVSREKKESFPLTVTSAQKNPTAFYLCASRSETGGILNYGYTFGSGTRLTVV.

The chain joins TRBV5-4 to TRBJ2-3; D gene uncertain. The CDR3 contains 13 residues. Germline V gives CDR1 SGHNT, CDR2 YYREEE (reference sequence). V gave up 2 bases and J gave up 5 bases, with 9 bases separating them. CDR3 DNA: TGTGCCAGCAGCTTTGGGCAACAAGATACGCAGTATTTT. Translated, it gives CASSFGQQDTQYF. Combining the CDR3 with reference TRBV5-4 and TRBJ2-3 gives the whole variable domain ETGVTQSPTHLIKTRGQQVTLRCSSQSGHNTVSWYQQALGQGPQFIFQYYREEENGRGNFPPRFSGLQFPNYSSELNVNALELDDSALYLCASSFGQQDTQYFGPGTRLTVL.

This chain's CDR3 is CSVEVWLAEATDTQYF. CDR3 bases: TGCAGCGTTGAAGTGTGGCTAGCGGAAGCCACAGATACGCAGTATTTT. J is TRBJ2-3 and V is TRBV29-1; TRBD2 agrees at 7 bases. The length of the CDR3 is 16 residues. Per the germline V gene, CDR1 is SQVTM and CDR2 is ANQGSEA. After removal of 1 base from V and 2 bases from J, the junction contained 9 bases not matched to a gene.

The chain has TRBV29-1 and TRBJ2-5, with 10 bases aligning to TRBD1. The junction had 4 bases not matched to a gene; V was cut back by 3 bases and J by 3 bases. CDR1 and CDR2 (germline): SQVTM, ANQGSEA. This CDR3 region has 14 residues. This chain's CDR3 is CSVEGTGAKETQYF. DNA for the CDR3: TGCAGCGTTGAGGGGACAGGGGCGAAAGAGACCCAGTACTTC. Full variable domain (rest looked up from reference TRBV29-1 and TRBJ2-5): SAVISQKPSRDICQRGTSLTIQCQVDSQVTMMFWYRQQPGQSLTLIATANQGSEATYESGFVIDKFPISRPNLTFSTLTVSNMSPEDSSIYLCSVEGTGAKETQYFGPGTRLLVL.

This chain joins TRBV11-3 and TRBJ2-2; D gene ambiguous. Germline CDR1 is SGHNT and CDR2 is YENEEA. CDR3 length: 13 residues. The V gene lost 2 bases and the J gene lost 4 bases, with 5 bases spanning the gap. CDR3 DNA: TGTGCCAGCAGCTTAAAGCCCACCGGGGAGCTGTTTTTT. The encoded protein is CASSLKPTGELFF.

The V call is TRBV10-3, the J call TRBJ2-7; D is possibly TRBD2 (5 bases). The CDR3 runs 15 residues. V was trimmed by 9 bases and J by 6 bases, leaving 24 bases between them. Germline CDR1 ENHRY, CDR2 SYGVKD. CDR3 nucleotides: TGTGCCATTCAGAAGAAGGACTCCTCAGCCTCCGAGCAGTACTTC. Protein: CAIQKKDSSASEQYF.

The chain uses TRBV27 and TRBJ2-7, with 7 nucleotides matching TRBD2. The V gene end was trimmed by 3 bases and the J gene end by 7 bases; junction bases not matched to a gene: 12. CDR3 size: 15 residues. CDR1 and CDR2 (germline): MNHEY, SMNVEV (reference sequence). CDR3 nucleotide sequence: TGTGCCAGCAGTTTTGTGCCTAGCGGCCGCGGGGAGCAGTACTTC. It is translated as CASSFVPSGRGEQYF.

This chain links TRBV19 with TRBJ2-1; D unresolved. This CDR3 is built from 12 residues. V was shortened by 5 bases and J by 7 bases, with 9 bases between the two germline ends. Germline V gives CDR1 LNHDA, CDR2 SQIVND (reference sequence). CDR3 nucleotide sequence: TGTGCCAGTAGTTTCAGAGGAAATGAGCAGTTCTTC. This translates into CASSFRGNEQFF. The full variable domain, rest sourced from reference TRBV19 and TRBJ2-1, is DGGITQSPKYLFRKEGQNVTLSCEQNLNHDAMYWYRQDPGQGLRLIYYSQIVNDFQKGDIAEGYSVSREKKESFPLTVTSAQKNPTAFYLCASSFRGNEQFFGPGTRLTVL.

This clone has only a few counts. The chain has TRBV18 and TRBJ2-7; 7 bases match TRBD1. This CDR3 region has 15 residues. The V segment lost 2 bases and the J segment 1 base; nucleotides outside the gene matches: 5. CDR1 is KGHSH and CDR2 is LQKENI in the germline V gene. CDR3 nucleotide sequence: TGTGCCAGCTCACCAGAGAGGGACAGTTCCTACGAGCAGTACTTC. This translates into CASSPERDSSYEQYF.

The chain links TRBV11-2 to TRBJ2-1; D gene uncertain. The V end lost 5 bases, the J end lost 6 bases, and 14 bases lay between the germline ends. The V gene's germline CDR1 is SGHAT and CDR2 FQNNGV. CDR3 length equals 14 residues. The CDR3 nucleotides are TGTGCCAGCAGCCCTTATGAGTACGGCAATGAGCAGTTCTTC. This codes for CASSPYEYGNEQFF.

The V and J genes are TRBV19 and TRBJ2-6; D is perhaps TRBD1 (6 bases). V was cut by 7 bases and J by 1 base, with 17 bases left in between. The germline V gene has CDR1 LNHDA and CDR2 SQIVND (reference sequence). The CDR3 is 17 residues long. The CDR3 loop reads CASKGVGAESGANVLTF. DNA for the CDR3: TGTGCCAGTAAGGGGGTCGGGGCTGAATCTGGGGCCAACGTCCTGACTTTC.

The count of this clone is one. This chain's CDR3 is CASSPKGTGGGTEAFF. The CDR3 DNA follows: TGTGCCAGCAGCCCCAAGGGGACTGGGGGGGGCACTGAAGCTTTCTTT. The V and J genes are TRBV27 and TRBJ1-1, with D possibly matching TRBD1 (5 bases). The CDR3 length is 16 residues. The V end was cut by 6 bases, the J end by 4 bases, with 21 bases between. Germline values: CDR1 MNHEY, CDR2 SMNVEV (reference sequence).